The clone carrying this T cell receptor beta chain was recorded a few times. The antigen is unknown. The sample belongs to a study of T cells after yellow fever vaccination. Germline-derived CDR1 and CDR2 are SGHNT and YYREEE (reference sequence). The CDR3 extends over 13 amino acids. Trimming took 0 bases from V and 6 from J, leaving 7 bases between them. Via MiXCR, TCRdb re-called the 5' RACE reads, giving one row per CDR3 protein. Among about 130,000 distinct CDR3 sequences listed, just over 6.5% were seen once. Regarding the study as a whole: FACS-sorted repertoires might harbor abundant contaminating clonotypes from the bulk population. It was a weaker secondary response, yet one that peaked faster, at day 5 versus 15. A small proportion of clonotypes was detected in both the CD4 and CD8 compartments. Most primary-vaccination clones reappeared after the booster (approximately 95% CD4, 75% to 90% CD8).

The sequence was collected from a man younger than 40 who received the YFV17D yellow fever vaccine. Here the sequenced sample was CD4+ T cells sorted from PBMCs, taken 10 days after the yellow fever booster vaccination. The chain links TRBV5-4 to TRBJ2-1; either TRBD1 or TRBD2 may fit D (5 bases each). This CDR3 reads CASSLEGTNEQFF. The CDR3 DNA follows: TGTGCCAGCAGCTTGGAAGGGACCAATGAGCAGTTCTTC.